This TCR beta chain was sequenced during a study of blood T cell repertoires in COVID-19. Overall study context: From the United States, Italy and Spain came samples of acute and convalescent COVID-19. Sources were T cells, B-cell-depleted T cells, or PBMCs; the material itself was cDNA or gDNA.

As originally analysed: From reference gene primer amplification, estimates of nucleated cell counts were derived. Here immunoSEQ multiplex PCR was the method, and the copy in TCRdb shows in-frame clones only, minus some. That table is the source of V, J and clone size, and D and trimming were worked out from the DNA. The sample contains 50,000 to 70,000 clones, approximately 84% of which appear only once. CDR1 is SGHTA and CDR2 is FQGNSA in the germline V gene. V dropped 5 bases and J dropped 5; count of bases not matched to a gene: 6. The CDR3 has 14 residues. This TCR derives from a man in his 70s with active COVID-19. The V gene is TRBV7-2, the J gene TRBJ2-5; 9 bases agree with TRBD2. The sample comprised peripheral blood. The CDR3: CASSLGTSRETQYF. The DNA for the CDR3 is TGTGCCAGCAGCCTAGGGACTAGCAGGGAGACCCAGTACTTC.